This is a list of T cell receptor beta chains from one sample in a study of blood T cells in healthy people across ages. TCRdb reanalysed the 5' RACE reads using MiXCR and keeps one entry per CDR3 protein. The data contain about 780,000 distinct CDR3 sequences, around 45% of them singletons. The sample taken for sequencing was blood. These receptors originate from an older man in good health. Both conserved end residues are part of each CDR3. A D gene is named only where the DNA matches it firmly. Expanded clones are given a class, and other clones once, few, many or no size at all.

TRBD1 | TRBJ1-2 | 16 | few | TRBV7-2 | TGTGCCAGCAGTTTAAAAGGGACAGGGGGCGTCGGTGGCTACACCTTC | CASSLKGTGGVGGYTF
TRBD2 | TRBJ2-1 | 16 | few | TRBV2 | TGTGCCAGCAGGGGGCCGGGACTAGCGGGAGGGACTGAGCAGTTCTTC | CASRGPGLAGGTEQFF
TRBD2 | TRBJ2-3 | 16 | . | TRBV4-1 | TGCGCCAGCAGGATCCTAGCGGGAGCTGGCACAGATACGCAGTATTTT | CASRILAGAGTDTQYF
. | TRBJ2-5 | 13 | few | TRBV29-1 | TGCAGCGTTGGGGCCTCTAAAGGAGAGACCCAGTACTTC | CSVGASKGETQYF
TRBD2 | TRBJ2-1 | 15 | . | TRBV7-3 | TGTGCCAGCAGCCCCACCCCCTCCCTAGCGGGGAAGCAGTTCTTC | CASSPTPSLAGKQFF
. | TRBJ2-1 | 15 | . | TRBV12-3/TRBV12-4 | TGTGCCAGCAGTCCCTCTACGAGCTCCTACAATGAGCAGTTCTTC | CASSPSTSSYNEQFF
. | TRBJ1-5 | 15 | few | TRBV7-2 | TGTGCCAGCAGGATGGGACGGGCCAGCAATCAGCCCCAGCATTTT | CASRMGRASNQPQHF
TRBD2 | TRBJ2-7 | 15 | . | TRBV27 | TGTGCCAGCTCATCTCAGCGGGAGGGGGTCTACGAGCAGTACTTC | CASSSQREGVYEQYF
. | TRBJ1-5 | 13 | few | TRBV20-1 | TGCAGTGCTAGGGTCGGCACCAATCAGCCCCAGCATTTT | CSARVGTNQPQHF
TRBD1 | TRBJ1-2 | 17 | . | TRBV10-3 | TGTGCCATCAGTGAGTTTGATGTGACAGGGGAAGTTGGCGGCTACACCTTC | CAISEFDVTGEVGGYTF
. | TRBJ2-5 | 16 | few | TRBV7-9 | TGTGCCAGCAGTTTCTGGGAACCCCCTACGGGGGAGACCCAGTACTTC | CASSFWEPPTGETQYF
TRBD2 | TRBJ2-3 | 14 | . | TRBV20-1 | TGCAGTGCTCCGGGGAGGGAGCTCTCAGATACGCAGTATTTT | CSAPGRELSDTQYF
. | TRBJ1-6 | 18 | . | TRBV7-2 | TGTGCCAGCAGCTACCCGGGTGGGGTGAGCTCCTATAATTCACCCCTCCACTTT | CASSYPGGVSSYNSPLHF
TRBD2 | TRBJ2-1 | 16 | few | TRBV7-7 | TGTGCTAGCACCCTATTCGGGACTAGGCTCTACAATGAGCAGTTCTTC | CASTLFGTRLYNEQFF
. | TRBJ2-1 | 12 | . | TRBV7-2 | TGTGCCAGCAGACAACGCAGTGTTGAGCAGTTCTTC | CASRQRSVEQFF
TRBD1 | TRBJ1-5 | 15 | . | TRBV7-8 | TGTGCCAGCAGCTTTTCAGGACAGGGTACTCAGCCCCAGCATTTT | CASSFSGQGTQPQHF
. | TRBJ2-3 | 16 | few | TRBV25-1 | TGTGCCAGCAGTGAATGGGCCGGAGGTTTCACAGATACGCAGTATTTT | CASSEWAGGFTDTQYF
. | TRBJ2-1 | 13 | many | TRBV7-2 | TGTGCCAGCAGCTTAGTAGGGACGGTTGAGCAGTTCTTC | CASSLVGTVEQFF
. | TRBJ2-7 | 10 | . | TRBV28 | TGTGCCACAGCCGACAATGAGCAGTACTTC | CATADNEQYF
TRBD2 | TRBJ2-7 | 16 | few | TRBV5-1 | TGCGCCAGCAGCTACTACCGGACTAGCGGGACCAATGAGCAGTACTTC | CASSYYRTSGTNEQYF
TRBD1 | TRBJ2-7 | 14 | . | TRBV13 | TGTGCCAGCAGCGTACCCGGGACAGGGAACGAGCAGTACTTC | CASSVPGTGNEQYF
. | TRBJ2-5 | 16 | many | TRBV7-2 | TGTGCCAGCAGGACGACGACGGGACTCTCTCCAGAGACCCAGTACTTC | CASRTTTGLSPETQYF
. | TRBJ1-1 | 14 | few | TRBV12-3/TRBV12-4 | TGTGCCAGCAGTTCTTTCAGTCTGAACACTGAAGCTTTCTTT | CASSSFSLNTEAFF
. | TRBJ2-1 | 15 | . | TRBV6-1 | TGTGCCAGCAGTGAAGCGCCTGGTTTAGGGGAGACCCAGTTCTTC | CASSEAPGLGETQFF
TRBD1 | TRBJ2-3 | 15 | . | TRBV6-5 | TGTGCCAGCAGTACCCGGGACAGGGGGCATGATACGCAGTATTTT | CASSTRDRGHDTQYF
. | TRBJ1-4 | 13 | . | TRBV20-1 | TGCAGTGCTAGAGTGTGGACTAATGAAAAACTGTTTTTT | CSARVWTNEKLFF
TRBD2 | TRBJ2-3 | 19 | few | TRBV10-3 | TGTGCCATCAGTGAGGCCGGGACTAGCGGCTCCAGTATCCCAGATACGCAGTATTTT | CAISEAGTSGSSIPDTQYF